This TCR beta chain was identified in a study of CD8 T cells in ankylosing spondylitis listed by TCRdb under 2017. Some background on the complete study: The study profiled T cell receptor beta repertoires in healthy donors and ankylosing spondylitis patients to find disease-linked TCR variants. In total, the full study cohort was made up of approximately 99 healthy donors and roughly 27 ankylosing spondylitis patients. Peripheral blood was sampled, and synovial fluid was also collected from ankylosing spondylitis patients. Study-wide conclusions, independent of this receptor: A TCR beta motif made up of several highly homologous amino acid variants appeared to be characteristic of blood from ankylosing spondylitis patients. The disease-linked clones had a CD8+ phenotype and were found at relatively low frequencies in peripheral blood. Some TCR beta motif variants had previously been reported in synovial fluid and blood of reactive arthritis patients, which suggested common disease-initiation mechanisms. The disease-linked clones were reported as significantly enriched in matched synovial fluid samples from ankylosing spondylitis patients.

Sequencing instrument: Illumina HiSeq 2500. TCR beta libraries were prepared by quantitative 5'-RACE with molecular barcodes. The study's own analysis went as follows. A new computational method, built on a probabilistic model of VDJ rearrangement, was used to identify disease-linked TCR variants. TCRdb cleaned the public reads at Q25 with fastp, built clones with MiXCR and kept in-frame beta chains. Records with the same CDR3 protein are collapsed into one entry carrying the most frequent genes and DNA. The V and J calls were not made by the authors but by TCRdb's processing. The sample yields about 270,000 distinct CDR3 sequences; roughly 32% were counted once. The ten largest clonotypes hold around 4.2% of the sample. Relative to germline, V is 4 bases shorter and J is 8 bases shorter, with 20 bases between their ends. According to the germline V gene, CDR1 reads MDHEN and CDR2 reads SYDVKM. Inclusive of the bounding cysteine and phenylalanine, the CDR3 is 15 residues long. The only DNA kept is the CDR3, 45 bases in frame from the first base.

This clonotype was seen just once. What this receptor recognizes is not known. Nothing much larger sits one base from this clone, and base qualities are not available. The sequencing sample was made of blood, either unsorted or a sorted T cell fraction (not recorded which). The rearranged chain carries TRBV28 and TRBJ1-2, with the D gene not clear enough to name. This clonotype was obtained from a male donor with ankylosing spondylitis or in good health (not recorded which). CDR3 region: CASSSQSPLDGGYTF. The DNA sequence reads TGTGCCAGCAGTTCCCAATCCCCTCTCGATGGGGGCTACACCTTC.